This is a list of T cell receptor beta chains from one sample in a study of blood T cell repertoires in COVID-19. Libraries were prepared by immunoSEQ multiplex PCR; TCRdb keeps only in-frame clonotypes and omits some of them. The sample records more than 300,000 clones, around 84% being singletons. The sequencing sample was made of PBMCs or T cells enriched from blood (not recorded which). These receptors originate from a woman younger than 30 who had recovered from COVID-19. CDR3s include the opening cysteine and the closing phenylalanine or tryptophan.

TRBJ2-2,TRBV14,CASSRQGLTGELFF
TRBJ1-2,TRBV11-2,CASSLSGDGYTF
TRBJ2-3,TRBV29-1,CSVEGGGGQITDTQYF
TRBJ2-7,TRBV7-8,CASSTLTGSGEQYF
TRBJ2-1,TRBV5-1,CASSLGTYNNEQFF
TRBJ1-3,TRBV28,CASSPALGPSGNTIYF
TRBJ2-2,TRBV10-1,CASSATPGLGELFF
TRBJ1-4,TRBV7-7,CASSFHRGEKLFF
TRBJ2-7,TRBV4-1,CASSQGTGGTYEQYF
TRBJ2-2,TRBV19,CASSRDTGTGLVTGELFF
TRBJ2-7,TRBV21-1,CASSNRDSQPYEQYF
TRBJ1-5,TRBV6-1,CASSDGQGHQPQHF
TRBJ1-3,TRBV7-8,CASSSATGSGNTIYF
TRBJ2-1,TRBV6-6,CASSYSTAEAYNEQFF
TRBJ1-1,TRBV27,CASSSHGQGLTEAFF
TRBJ2-1,TRBV27,CASSWGDEQFF
TRBJ1-5,TRBV28,CASSLDRVNRVNQPQHF
TRBJ2-7,TRBV9,CASTRTGTPSEEQYF
TRBJ2-2,TRBV7-3,CASSSGQNTGELFF
TRBJ1-2,TRBV2,CASSDGAGGDGYTF
TRBJ2-7,TRBV6-5,CASGDRVSEQYF
TRBJ1-1,TRBV28,CASTRLGFGSEAFF
TRBJ2-7,TRBV6-5,CASSLAGEIYEQYF
TRBJ2-1,TRBV5-1,CASSLAYLAGGPTYNEQFF
TRBJ2-5,TRBV18,CASATGGQQETQYF
TRBJ1-5,TRBV24-1,CATSDSGDRDINQPQHF
TRBJ1-2,TRBV4-1,CASSQAFPSDTPKGYTF
TRBJ1-3,TRBV24-1,CATSVWGGGQGATGNTIYF
TRBJ2-1,TRBV5-3,CARSLGLAGGPYNEQFF